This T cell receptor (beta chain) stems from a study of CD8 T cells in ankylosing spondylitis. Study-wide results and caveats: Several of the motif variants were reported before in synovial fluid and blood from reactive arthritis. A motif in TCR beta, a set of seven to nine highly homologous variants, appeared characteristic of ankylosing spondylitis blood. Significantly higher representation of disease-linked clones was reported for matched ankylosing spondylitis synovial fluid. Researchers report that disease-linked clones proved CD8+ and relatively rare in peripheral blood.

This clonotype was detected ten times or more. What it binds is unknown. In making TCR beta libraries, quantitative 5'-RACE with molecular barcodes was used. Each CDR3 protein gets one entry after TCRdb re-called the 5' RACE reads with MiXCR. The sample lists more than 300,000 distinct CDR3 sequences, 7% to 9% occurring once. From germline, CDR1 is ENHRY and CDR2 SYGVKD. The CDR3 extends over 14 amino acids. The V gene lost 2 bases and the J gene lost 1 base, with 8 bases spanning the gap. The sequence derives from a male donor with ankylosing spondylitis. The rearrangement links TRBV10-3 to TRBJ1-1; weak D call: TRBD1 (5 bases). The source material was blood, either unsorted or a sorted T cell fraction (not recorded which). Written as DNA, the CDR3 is TGTGCCATCAGTGAGCCAGGGAGGAACACTGAAGCTTTCTTT. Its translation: CAISEPGRNTEAFF.